The next 21 T cell receptor beta chains were all read from a single sample in a study of cytomegalovirus exposure and HLA in healthy donors. The assay was immunoSEQ multiplex PCR, and TCRdb's table has in-frame clones only and misses some. This table has tens of thousands of clones, more than 95% appearing once. Sequenced: PBMCs. The receptor set was obtained from a young man in good health and CMV-seronegative.

The rearrangement links TRBV6-4 to TRBJ1-6; a possible D gene is TRBD1 (6 bases). Germline assignment: CDR1 MRHNA and CDR2 SNTAGT. This CDR3 is built from 15 residues. V lost 6 bases to trimming and J lost 10 bases, with 19 bases between them. The CDR3 DNA reads as TGTGCCAGCAGACCACAGGGCTCTGGGGGCTCACCCCTCCACTTT. Its protein is CASRPQGSGGSPLHF.

V and J are TRBV19 and TRBJ1-4; D uncertain. Deletions cut 6 bases from V and 6 bases from J, with 11 bases between. Germline V gene data show CDR1 as LNHDA and CDR2 as SQIVND (reference sequence). The CDR3 extends over 13 amino acids. CDR3 sequence (DNA): TGTGCCAGTAGCCGGGGAGGCGATGAAAAACTGTTTTTT. It is translated as CASSRGGDEKLFF.

The CDR3 region is CASSPEGSGRITDTQYF. In DNA form, the CDR3 reads TGTGCCAGCAGCCCCGAAGGGAGCGGGAGGATAACAGATACGCAGTATTTT. The chain uses TRBV7-9 and TRBJ2-3, with 9 bases fitting TRBD2. Germline V lookup: CDR1 SEHNR, CDR2 FQNEAQ (reference sequence). V was pared by 5 bases and J by 3 bases, with 12 bases of the junction left unmatched. This CDR3 spans 17 amino acids.

The rearrangement links TRBV9 to TRBJ2-3, with 7 bases lining up with TRBD1. The CDR3 sequence is 13 residues long. The V segment lost 2 bases and the J segment 3 bases; nucleotides outside the gene matches: 0. The V gene's germline CDR1 is SGDLS and CDR2 YYNGEE. The CDR3 bases are TGTGCCAGCAGCGTGACAGGGACAGATACGCAGTATTTT. Translating it yields CASSVTGTDTQYF.

The J gene is TRBJ2-1, the V gene TRBV11-2; 13 nucleotides match TRBD2. V lost 5 bases and J lost 3; bases outside the gene matches: 10. In germline, CDR1 is SGHAT, CDR2 FQNNGV. The CDR3 length is 18 residues. The CDR3 sequence is CASSPTGLAGSNYNEQFF. CDR3 sequence (DNA): TGTGCCAGCAGCCCGACGGGACTAGCGGGATCGAACTACAATGAGCAGTTCTTC.

V and J are TRBV28 and TRBJ1-5; TRBD1 matches 9 bases. V shed 3 bases and J 8 bases; nucleotides not matched to a gene: 5. Germline V gene lookup returns CDR1 MDHEN and CDR2 SYDVKM. The CDR3 consists of 14 residues. CDR3 nucleotide sequence: TGTGCCAGCAGTTTGGGACAGGGCTATAAGCCCCAGCATTTT. Its protein product is CASSLGQGYKPQHF.

The chain joins TRBV5-4 to TRBJ1-3; D is unresolved. Germline V gene data show CDR1 as SGHNT and CDR2 as YYREEE (reference sequence). The CDR3 covers 16 residues. V was trimmed by 5 bases and J by 0 bases, leaving 15 bases between them. The CDR3 reads CASSVSSSYSGNTIYF. Written as DNA, the CDR3 is TGTGCCAGCAGTGTGAGTTCCTCTTACTCTGGAAACACCATATATTTT. Filled out from reference TRBV5-4 and TRBJ1-3, the complete variable domain reads ETGVTQSPTHLIKTRGQQVTLRCSSQSGHNTVSWYQQALGQGPQFIFQYYREEENGRGNFPPRFSGLQFPNYSSELNVNALELDDSALYLCASSVSSSYSGNTIYFGEGSWLTVV.

CDR3 coding DNA: TGTGCCACCCAGGGTTACGATGAGCAGTTCTTC. This codes for CATQGYDEQFF. V gene TRBV19 combines with J gene TRBJ2-1; tentatively, D is TRBD1 (5 bases). CDR3 length equals 11 residues. Germline V gene sequence: CDR1 LNHDA, CDR2 SQIVND (reference sequence). V lost 10 bases to trimming and J lost 8 bases, with 12 bases between them.

This chain links TRBV30 with TRBJ1-2, with D possibly being TRBD1 (5 bases). V gave up 7 bases and J gave up 7 bases, with 13 bases separating them. This CDR3 contains 11 residues. Germline CDR1 is GTSNPN and CDR2 is SVGIG (reference sequence). The CDR3 nucleotides read TGTGCCTCCCGGGGGGAAGGTGGCTACACCTTC. This translates into CASRGEGGYTF.

This rearrangement joins TRBV15 to TRBJ1-6; 8 nucleotides align to TRBD1. The V and J ends lost 3 bases and 6 bases, in that order; junction bases with no gene match: 4. Germline CDR1 is LNHNV and CDR2 is YYDKDF (reference sequence). This CDR3 is 15 amino acids long. The CDR3 DNA sequence: TGTGCCACCAGCAGTAGGACAGGGCCTAATTCACCCCTCCACTTT. It encodes CATSSRTGPNSPLHF.

With regard to this clone: The sample holds other DNA sequences that translate to the same CDR3. V and J are TRBV23-1 and TRBJ2-7, with 11 nucleotides matching TRBD1. TRBV23-1 is placed among ORFs of uncertain function. CDR3 length: 14 residues. V dropped 3 bases and J dropped 7; count of bases not matched to a gene: 5. CDR3 amino acids: CASSHGQGAEEQYF. As DNA, the CDR3 is TGCGCCAGCAGTCACGGACAGGGGGCAGAAGAGCAGTACTTC.

J is TRBJ1-5 and V is TRBV4-1; D not certain. This CDR3 spans 17 amino acids. V was cut by 1 base and J by 2 bases, with 15 bases left in between. From germline, CDR1 is MGHRA and CDR2 YSYEKL. The CDR3 DNA follows: TGCGCCAGCAGCCAAGCAGAAAGGCCGGGAGGCAATCAGCCCCAGCATTTT. Translating it yields CASSQAERPGGNQPQHF.

V gene TRBV19 combines with J gene TRBJ2-7, with TRBD1 as a possible D gene (5 bases). V lost 6 bases, J lost 5 bases, and 14 bases lay in between. Per the germline V gene, CDR1 is LNHDA and CDR2 is SQIVND (reference sequence). The CDR3 spans 13 residues. CDR3 nucleotide sequence: TGTGCCAGTAGCTCTATCAAAGGGGACGAGCAGTACTTC. Its protein product is CASSSIKGDEQYF.

V gene TRBV11-1 combines with J gene TRBJ2-5, with a tentative D call TRBD2 (5 bases). CDR1 SGHAT and CDR2 FQDESV come from the germline V gene (reference sequence). The CDR3 length is 14 residues. V lost 5 bases, J lost 2 bases, and 12 bases lay in between. The CDR3 nucleotides read TGTGCCAGCAGCCCCGGGGTCCGTCAAGAGACCCAGTACTTC. Translation gives CASSPGVRQETQYF.

This clone was seen once. This chain uses TRBV28 with TRBJ1-1; weak D call: TRBD1 (6 bases). CDR3 size: 14 residues. Trimming stripped 6 bases from V and 1 base from J, with 12 bases between. Germline loops: CDR1 MDHEN, CDR2 SYDVKM. CDR3 amino acids: CASRRTASNTEAFF. The CDR3 region has the DNA TGTGCCAGCAGGAGGACAGCTTCGAACACTGAAGCTTTCTTT.

This chain connects TRBV5-1 to TRBJ2-1, with D possibly matching TRBD2 (5 bases). Looked up from germline, CDR1 is SGHRS and CDR2 is YFSETQ. V dropped 0 bases and J dropped 0 bases, with 10 bases sitting between them. CDR3 size: 16 residues. The CDR3, as DNA: TGCGCCAGCAGCTTGGCCGTAGCGTACTCCTACAATGAGCAGTTCTTC. Translation: CASSLAVAYSYNEQFF.

The chain has TRBV10-3 and TRBJ1-4, with D uncertain. This CDR3 is 19 amino acids long. Trimming removed 3 bases at V and 5 bases at J, with 25 bases between. CDR1 is ENHRY, CDR2 SYGVKD, per germline. This CDR3 reads CAISESAIWAKKTNEKLFF. The CDR3 bases are TGTGCCATCAGTGAATCGGCCATTTGGGCCAAAAAAACCAATGAAAAACTGTTTTTT.

The genes are TRBV11-2 and TRBJ1-3; D unresolved. V was pared by 7 bases and J by 0 bases, with 13 bases between. The germline CDR1 and CDR2 sequences are SGHAT and FQNNGV. CDR3 length: 15 residues. This CDR3 is CASTLGLNSGNTIYF. The CDR3, as DNA: TGTGCCAGCACCCTCGGACTTAACTCTGGAAACACCATATATTTT.

The J gene is TRBJ2-5, the V gene TRBV6-6; 8 nucleotides agree with TRBD1. This CDR3 spans 15 amino acids. The ends lost 5 bases at V and 1 base at J; junction bases unmatched: 6. Germline CDR1 MNHNY, CDR2 SVGAGI (reference sequence). CDR3 region: CASSPGTGFQETQYF. CDR3 in DNA: TGTGCCAGCAGTCCCGGGACAGGATTCCAAGAGACCCAGTACTTC.

The chain couples TRBV6-4 to TRBJ2-3, with unresolved D. CDR1 and CDR2 from the germline V gene are MRHNA and SNTAGT. The CDR3 is made up of 12 amino acids. V was cut by 1 base and J by 14 bases, with 13 bases left in between. CDR3 bases: TGTGCCAGCAGTGACTTAACAGCCTATCTGTATTTT. Amino acid sequence: CASSDLTAYLYF.

The V call is TRBV7-3, the J call TRBJ2-2; 13 bases agree with TRBD2. Germline V CDR1 and CDR2: SGHTA, FQGTGA. Losses at the gene ends were 5 bases for V and 4 bases for J; bases not matched to a gene: 4. The CDR3 extends over 16 amino acids. CDR3 amino acids: CASSKLAGGVTGELFF. DNA of the CDR3: TGTGCCAGCAGCAAACTAGCGGGAGGGGTCACCGGGGAGCTGTTTTTT.